This record covers a single T cell receptor (beta chain). After removal of 4 bases from V and 5 bases from J, the junction contained 5 bases not matched to a gene. The CDR3 spans 14 residues. CDR1 is SGHRS and CDR2 is YFSETQ in the germline V gene. This sample stems from a study of blood T cell repertoires in COVID-19. In the study overall: Samples taken during acute and convalescent COVID-19 were collected in the United States, Italy and Spain.

Source study methods: Quantification of nucleated cells was approximated via reference gene primer amplification. Only in-frame clones appear in the TCRdb table, and some are missing; sequencing was by immunoSEQ multiplex PCR. Clone size and V and J calls were adopted from that table, with D and trimming inferred from the DNA. The sample holds 80,000 to 100,000 clones, approximately 82% seen once. The TCR sequence derives from an older man with active or convalescent COVID-19. V is TRBV5-1 and J is TRBJ2-3, with 9 bases identical to TRBD2. Sequenced input: peripheral blood. In nucleotides, the CDR3 is TGCGCCAGCAGCCCGGGACTAGCAAGAGATACGCAGTATTTT. It translates to CASSPGLARDTQYF. Based on the CDR3 plus reference TRBV5-1 and TRBJ2-3, the full variable domain is KAGVTQTPRYLIKTRGQQVTLSCSPISGHRSVSWYQQTPGQGLQFLFEYFSETQRNKGNFPGRFSGRQFSNSRSEMNVSTLELGDSALYLCASSPGLARDTQYFGPGTRLTVL.